This TCR beta chain was observed in a study of cytotoxic CD8 clonotypes in ibrutinib-treated CLL (dated by TCRdb to about 2021). Regarding the study in general: In this cohort, approximately 14 patients were treatment-naive and under 13 were relapsed/refractory, while under 18 had unmutated IGHV. Responses were partial in some 24 patients and complete in 2; after median approximately 67 months follow-up, about 14 stayed in remission and about twelve progressed. Samples at response were collected after a median of around twelve months of treatment, with a range of about 6 to 36 months. On average, each sample had hundreds of thousands of productive templates and more than 75,000 productive rearrangements. Of the roughly 86 participants in the trial, roughly 25 had longitudinal samples available. Cryopreserved peripheral blood mononuclear cells were collected at three points: before therapy, at response, and at either sustained remission or disease progression. All remission and progressive disease samples were collected while patients were still receiving ibrutinib. Study-wide conclusions, independent of this receptor: Public clonotypes were rare and either shrank or stayed stable during treatment, and the rise in clonality at ibrutinib response reflected expansion of private clonotypes. Sampling times were not matched between sustained-remission and progressing patients, and lymph node repertoires were not studied. Clonality increased at ibrutinib response, stayed stable in sustained remission, and fell back toward baseline at progression. Baseline clonality exceeded that of age-matched healthy donors and correlated strongly with circulating CD8+ T-cell counts.

Reading the germline V gene gives CDR1 SNHLY and CDR2 FYNNEI. From cysteine to phenylalanine, the CDR3 is 15 amino acids long. Left in the record is the CDR3 DNA by itself, 45 bases read in frame from the first base. V is pared back by 8 bases and J by 3 bases, with 20 bases lying between the germline termini. The goal of deep resolution MiSeq sequencing was a depth between 1 in 1 million and 1 in 200,000 T cells, and coverage averaged 10x per clonotype. The immunoSEQ hsTCRB Kit was used to generate the TCR beta libraries. For the original study's pipeline: The data were analyzed with ImmunoSEQ Analyzer and ImmunoSEQ Data Assistant, and V, D and J gene assignments followed IMGT definitions. Clonality, which ranges from 0 to 1, was calculated by subtracting the normalized Shannon entropy of productive rearrangement frequencies from one. Only overrepresented clonotypes making up at least 0.05% of the repertoire of each patient were included in the public clonotype analysis. Repertoires from around 13 age-matched healthy donors in immuneACCESS were used as clonality controls. TCRdb holds this immuneACCESS table with in-frame rearrangements only. Some clones are missing; in checked studies, unresolved V genes explain under half, and the rest has no known cause. V and J calls plus clone size are reproduced from that table; the DNA served to infer D and trimming. The sample table contains 45,000 to 60,000 clones; only one count was recorded for around 60% of them. Clones ranked in the top ten supply about a fifth of the sample.

About this clone: Its antigen is still unknown. Base qualities are not provided; no much larger clone lies one nucleotide away.

What the time point label conveys for this sample: approximately 25 months on ibrutinib. For TCR beta library preparation, 2 to 2.5 micrograms of genomic DNA were isolated from cryopreserved PBMCs. High-throughput TCR beta sequencing was performed on longitudinal blood samples from CLL patients receiving ibrutinib monotherapy. Patients were enrolled in a phase 2 open-label single-center ibrutinib monotherapy trial. The V and J segments used are TRBV2 and TRBJ2-7; 5 matching bases give a weak D call of TRBD2. The source is a human donor with chronic lymphocytic leukemia. This sample comprised PBMCs, obtained after 24 months of ibrutinib treatment. The nucleotides read TGTGCCAGCGGTAGTAGGGTTTTCGGGAACTACGAGCAGTACTTC. Translated, it reads CASGSRVFGNYEQYF.